This TCR beta chain is drawn from a study of monozygotic twins with inflammatory bowel disease. The UMIs contained a 6-nucleotide sample barcode. They were added by template switching during cDNA synthesis. TCRdb re-called the 5' RACE reads and shows each CDR3 protein once, DNA omitted. The table lists about 380,000 distinct CDR3 sequences, with 2.5% to 3% in the top ten. This CDR3 region has 14 residues. From germline, CDR1 is MNHNS and CDR2 SASEGT. Donors each contributed one blood sample measuring 2 to 3 ml. Comment on this clonotype: Its target is not known.

The study, taken as a whole, reports: The existence of one strong signal or clonotype linked to IBD lacked support. Reduced clonotype sharing with other individuals was observed in IBD patients relative to healthy twins, especially with disease activity.

The rearrangement uses TRBV6-1 and TRBJ1-5; the TCRdb call, TRBD1, lacks DNA for checking. This receptor was taken from a human donor with ulcerative colitis or Crohn's disease, or a healthy co-twin of an affected twin (not recorded which). The source material was blood. CDR3 sequence: CASVTQATNQPQHF.